This T cell receptor (beta chain) derives from a study of regulatory T cells in long-lasting Graves disease (dated by TCRdb to about 2021). About the study as a whole: Antithyroid drugs had been taken for less than 3 months by newly diagnosed Graves' disease patients. A total of about 35 samples underwent TCR sequencing, from about 13 patients with persistent Graves' disease and roughly 20 patients with newly diagnosed Graves' disease. This study used TCR sequencing and RNA sequencing of peripheral blood to compare persistent Graves' disease patients against newly diagnosed Graves' disease patients. The study was conducted in China and was registered as a clinical trial. Overall results and qualifications from the work: Sequencing and analysis were restricted to the TCR beta chain. Patients with persistent disease shared more public clonotypes (around 2,500) than newly diagnosed patients did (more than 900). Persistent disease showed preferential use of TRBV28, TRBJ1-2 and TRBJ2-5, whereas newly diagnosed disease favored TRBV20-1 and TRBJ2-1. Because the primary lesion, thyroid tissue, could not be accessed, the study looked at peripheral blood alone. Compared with newly diagnosed patients, patients with persistent Graves' disease had lower TCR Shannon entropy and fewer highly expanded clones, which suggests clonal expansion. The authors noted that the small sample size was a limitation that may lower accuracy.

The germline V gene (reference sequence) gives CDR1 as MNHEY and CDR2 as SMNVEV. The CDR3 sequence holds 14 residues, the cysteine and phenylalanine included. Only the CDR3 region is kept as DNA, spanning 42 bases read in frame from base 1. V is clipped by 6 bases and J by 0 bases, and the sequence between their germline boundaries is 12 bases long. This clonotype has a count of ten or more. There is no known antigen for this receptor. Per-nucleotide qualities are absent, and no much larger clonotype sits a single base away. Libraries were made using multiplex PCR. Sequenced on an Illumina HiSeq 4000. iRepertoire HTBI primers and Arm-PCR amplification of CDR3 regions were used to construct TCR beta libraries. Before sequencing, the PCR products underwent gel purification. In the source study's methods: A total of 62 TRBV and about 13 TRBJ segments were identified across samples and were used for gene usage analysis of CDR3 amino acid clonotypes. COPE and FqMerger were used to merge filtered high-quality paired reads into contigs. BLAST was used to align contigs to the IMGT TRBV, TRBD and TRBJ reference genes, and CDR3 was defined following IMGT. Any clonotype with a frequency above 0.1% was counted as a highly expanded clone. Repertoire diversity was measured by Shannon entropy, and V-J evenness by the Gini coefficient. Public clonotypes were defined as clonotypes shared by more than one individual. Starting from the raw public reads, TCRdb applied fastp trimming at Q25, assembled clones with MiXCR and retained in-frame beta chains. Here each entry gathers all rows of one CDR3 protein and keeps the most common genes and DNA. The V and J calls follow TCRdb's processing rather than the paper's. The sample table holds roughly 360,000 distinct CDR3 sequences, of which 10% to 15% were seen once. The ten largest clones capture about 19% of the sample.

The time point label for this specimen denotes: newly diagnosed GD, antithyroid drugs for less than 3 months. For both TCR sequencing and RNA sequencing, RNA was extracted from PBMCs using TRIzol. Graves' disease was diagnosed according to American Thyroid Association guidelines. Patients were recruited from an endocrinology department in Xi'an, China. Each patient gave around 9.2 milliliters of peripheral blood, collected in an EDTA anticoagulant tube. Ficoll Paque Plus density gradient separation was used to isolate PBMCs, and no additional T cell sorting was done. RNA quality was checked with an Agilent 2100 Bioanalyzer and agarose gel, and concentration with a NanoDrop 2000. This same sample was also part of a study on T cells in Graves' hyperthyroidism and ophthalmopathy. The second study also describes: A patient counted as having stable Graves' hyperthyroidism if no progression to ophthalmopathy occurred over 18 months of follow-up. Hyperthyroidism patients were newly diagnosed, had a disease duration of under 2 months, and were aged 18 to 65 years. Patients with uncontrolled infections, other autoimmune diseases, pregnancy or lactation were excluded. Diagnoses were based on clinical symptoms, serum thyroxine and TRAb, thyroid ultrasound and orbital computed tomography. The first round of RT-PCR for the TCR CDR3 was performed with the HTBI primer set and the Qiagen OneStep RT-PCR kit. Most expanded thyroid clonotypes (frequency above 0.001) were also detected in blood, a finding suggesting that blood repertoires may reflect thyroid immune responses. Ophthalmopathy was separated from stable hyperthyroidism by a 13 V-J signature model, with over 85% sensitivity and roughly 84% specificity obtained in cross-validation and 80%/75% obtained in testing. During validation, the model predicted progression to ophthalmopathy a median of around 7 months ahead of onset, with almost 71% sensitivity and 72.22% specificity. TCR V-J signatures able to tell the groups apart were searched for in a discovery cohort of some 100 patients, of whom roughly 42 had Graves' ophthalmopathy and 55 to 65 had stable Graves' hyperthyroidism. Prospective prediction of ophthalmopathy was tested in an independent validation cohort of some 20 hyperthyroidism patients and 17 patients who later progressed to ophthalmopathy. The roughly 91 discovery patients were randomly divided into training and test sets at a 7:3 ratio. In about 6 Graves' hyperthyroidism patients, the study also compared T-cell repertoires from thyroid tissue with T-cell repertoires from blood. After blood sampling, hyperthyroidism patients were treated with methimazole at a starting dose of 30 mg daily, and ophthalmopathy patients were treated with high-dose intravenous methylprednisolone. A second multiplex PCR round built the libraries, followed by size selection and purification. Paired-end sequencing of the libraries was performed with 100 bp reads on an Illumina HiSeq2000. SOAPnuke was used to process the raw data, throwing out any read that contained adapters or uncalled bases, had a mean Phred below 15, or lacked an exact constant-primer or identifier match. High-quality paired reads were merged with COPE v1.2.5, and unique nucleotide sequences were defined as clonotypes. MiTCR v1.1 was used to align the clonotypes against IMGT TRBV, TRBD and TRBJ reference segments. The analysis included only V-J combinations with a frequency above 0.0001, which together covered around 99% of the repertoires. A TCS score was defined as the ratio between F50 (clonal expansion) and ExV (chaos), using BLOSUM62-based TCRdist between CDR3 peptides within each V-J. Welch's t-statistics and random forest reduced around 550 V-J features to 10 to 15, which were used in a naive Bayes classifier (R e1071). No statistical method was used to set the sample size in advance, and investigators knew the group allocation. The paper describes TCR Vbeta CDR3 sequencing of some 130 peripheral blood samples, made up of 43 ophthalmopathy patients, some 76 hyperthyroidism patients and roughly 17 progressor patients.

The receptor was isolated from a woman in her late teens or twenties with Graves disease. Donor details come from another sample of the same person, matched by shared clones. The chain is encoded by TRBV27 joined to TRBJ2-7; the D gene identity is not certain. Sequences were derived from peripheral blood mononuclear cells (PBMCs), sampled at new diagnosis, from a patient treated with antithyroid drugs. The nucleotide sequence reads TGTGCCAGCAGGTTTTTGGGCGGCTCCTACGAGCAGTACTTC. Its translation reads: CASRFLGGSYEQYF.